This is a list of T cell receptor beta chains from one sample in a study of blood T cell repertoires in COVID-19. The table came from immunoSEQ multiplex PCR; TCRdb's copy has only in-frame clones and leaves some out. The data contain 70,000 to 95,000 clones, approximately 78% of them singletons. The source material was peripheral blood. These TCRs come from a man aged 60 to 69 with COVID-19, enrolled during active disease. Each CDR3 is given with its conserved first and last residue. The D gene is left open where the match is weak. Clone sizes are given selectively: once, few, many, or a class where the clone is expanded.

J gene: TRBJ1-6
clone size: NA
D gene: NA
V gene: TRBV4-1
CDR3 DNA: TGCGCCAGCAGCCAGGAGGCCCAGGAAAATTCACCCCTCCACTTT
CDR3 protein: CASSQEAQENSPLHF

J gene: TRBJ2-1
clone size: NA
D gene: NA
V gene: TRBV24-1
CDR3 DNA: TGTGCCACCAGCCCCGGCGGTTTGGCCTACAATGAGCAGTTCTTC
CDR3 protein: CATSPGGLAYNEQFF

J gene: TRBJ2-7
clone size: NA
D gene: TRBD1
V gene: TRBV7-9
CDR3 DNA: TGTGCCAGCAGCTCAGGCCCGGGACAGGGAAAAGGGCAGTACTTC
CDR3 protein: CASSSGPGQGKGQYF

J gene: TRBJ2-2
clone size: NA
D gene: TRBD2
V gene: TRBV5-4
CDR3 DNA: TGTGCCAGCAGCTTACTACTGGCGGGGGTTACCGGGGAGCTGTTTTTT
CDR3 protein: CASSLLLAGVTGELFF

J gene: TRBJ1-3
clone size: NA
D gene: NA
V gene: TRBV6-2/TRBV6-3
CDR3 DNA: TGTGCCAGCAGTTTAACAGACTCTGGAAACACCATATATTTT
CDR3 protein: CASSLTDSGNTIYF

J gene: TRBJ1-6
clone size: NA
D gene: NA
V gene: TRBV5-1
CDR3 DNA: TGCGCCAGCAGCATTGGATCGGGTTCCGAACCCCTCCACTTT
CDR3 protein: CASSIGSGSEPLHF

J gene: TRBJ1-1
clone size: few
D gene: TRBD1
V gene: TRBV5-1
CDR3 DNA: TGCGCCAGCTCCACAGGGGCTATGAACACTGAAGCTTTCTTT
CDR3 protein: CASSTGAMNTEAFF

J gene: TRBJ2-2
clone size: NA
D gene: TRBD1
V gene: TRBV5-6
CDR3 DNA: TGTGCCAGCAGCTTGACAGGGGGTAACACCGGGGAGCTGTTTTTT
CDR3 protein: CASSLTGGNTGELFF

J gene: TRBJ1-1
clone size: NA
D gene: TRBD1
V gene: TRBV5-1
CDR3 DNA: TGCGCCAGTGGAGAACAGGGGGGGAACACTGAAGCTTTCTTT
CDR3 protein: CASGEQGGNTEAFF

J gene: TRBJ2-1
clone size: NA
D gene: TRBD2
V gene: TRBV29-1
CDR3 DNA: TGCAGCGCGGAGGGGCTAGCGGGAGCCTACAATGAGCAGTTCTTC
CDR3 protein: CSAEGLAGAYNEQFF

J gene: TRBJ2-7
clone size: few
D gene: TRBD2
V gene: TRBV18
CDR3 DNA: TGTGCCAGCTCACCCGGTAGCGGGAGCTACGAGCAGTACTTC
CDR3 protein: CASSPGSGSYEQYF

J gene: TRBJ1-5
clone size: once
D gene: NA
V gene: TRBV6-2/TRBV6-3
CDR3 DNA: TGTGCCAGCAGTTTCGGGGATTCCCAGCCCCAGCATTTT
CDR3 protein: CASSFGDSQPQHF

J gene: TRBJ1-4
clone size: NA
D gene: NA
V gene: TRBV15
CDR3 DNA: TGTGCCACCAGCCTCGGACAGCCTAATGAAAAACTGTTTTTT
CDR3 protein: CATSLGQPNEKLFF

J gene: TRBJ2-5
clone size: NA
D gene: TRBD1
V gene: TRBV7-9
CDR3 DNA: TGTGCCAGCAGCGCAAACGACAGGGATCGAGAGACCCAGTACTTC
CDR3 protein: CASSANDRDRETQYF

J gene: TRBJ2-7
clone size: once
D gene: NA
V gene: TRBV20-1
CDR3 DNA: TGCAGTGTGGCGGAGGGCTACGAGCAGTACTTC
CDR3 protein: CSVAEGYEQYF

J gene: TRBJ1-5
clone size: NA
D gene: NA
V gene: TRBV29-1
CDR3 DNA: TGCAGCGCAGGGGAACAGGATAATCAGCCCCAGCATTTT
CDR3 protein: CSAGEQDNQPQHF

J gene: TRBJ2-5
clone size: NA
D gene: NA
V gene: TRBV9
CDR3 DNA: TGTGCCAGCAGCGTAGGGGGGGGCCGCCGGGAGACCCAGTACTTC
CDR3 protein: CASSVGGGRRETQYF

J gene: TRBJ2-3
clone size: NA
D gene: TRBD2
V gene: TRBV5-5
CDR3 DNA: TGTCCCCGCCGCTTGGGTGGGGGCGGGAGGGCCCTCCCTGGGTATTTT
CDR3 protein: CPRRLGGGGRALPGYF

J gene: TRBJ2-7
clone size: once
D gene: TRBD1
V gene: TRBV10-3
CDR3 DNA: TGTGCCATCAGTGAACAGGGGGACGTTTACGAGCAGTACTTC
CDR3 protein: CAISEQGDVYEQYF

J gene: TRBJ1-1
clone size: once
D gene: TRBD1
V gene: TRBV18
CDR3 DNA: TGTGCCAGCTCTCTCGGACAGGGTGACTACACTGAAGCTTTCTTT
CDR3 protein: CASSLGQGDYTEAFF

J gene: TRBJ2-3
clone size: NA
D gene: TRBD1
V gene: TRBV10-3
CDR3 DNA: TGTGCCATCGGGGGGGACAGGGAGTCGTCAGATACGCAGTATTTT
CDR3 protein: CAIGGDRESSDTQYF

J gene: TRBJ2-3
clone size: NA
D gene: TRBD2
V gene: TRBV2
CDR3 DNA: TGTGCCAGCAGACCACCGGGACTAGCGGGGGATACGCAGTATTTT
CDR3 protein: CASRPPGLAGDTQYF

J gene: TRBJ1-4
clone size: NA
D gene: TRBD1
V gene: TRBV5-1
CDR3 DNA: TGCGCCAGCAGCCCGTCGGGACAGCATAATGAAAAACTGTTTTTT
CDR3 protein: CASSPSGQHNEKLFF

J gene: TRBJ2-1
clone size: NA
D gene: NA
V gene: TRBV12-5
CDR3 DNA: TGTGCTAGTGGTTTGTTAACAGGGCCCCACAATGAGCAGTTCTTC
CDR3 protein: CASGLLTGPHNEQFF

J gene: TRBJ2-3
clone size: few
D gene: TRBD1
V gene: TRBV5-1
CDR3 DNA: TGCGCCAGCAGCTCGCGAACAGGGGGCAACACAGATACGCAGTATTTT
CDR3 protein: CASSSRTGGNTDTQYF

J gene: TRBJ2-7
clone size: NA
D gene: TRBD2
V gene: TRBV4-3
CDR3 DNA: TGCGCCAGCAGCCAGGAAGGGACTAGCGGGAACTACGAGCAGTACTTC
CDR3 protein: CASSQEGTSGNYEQYF

J gene: TRBJ2-5
clone size: NA
D gene: TRBD1
V gene: TRBV9
CDR3 DNA: TGTGCCAGCAGCGGACAGGGTCGGGAGACCCAGTACTTC
CDR3 protein: CASSGQGRETQYF

J gene: TRBJ2-1
clone size: NA
D gene: TRBD1
V gene: TRBV7-3
CDR3 DNA: TGTGCCAGCAGCTTAGGCAGGGGGCTTGAGCAGTTCTTC
CDR3 protein: CASSLGRGLEQFF

J gene: TRBJ1-6
clone size: NA
D gene: NA
V gene: TRBV9
CDR3 DNA: TGTGCCAGCAGCGTCGTCGGGGATTCACCCCTCCACTTT
CDR3 protein: CASSVVGDSPLHF

J gene: TRBJ1-1
clone size: few
D gene: NA
V gene: TRBV6-5
CDR3 DNA: TGTGCCAGCAGGGACACCTACACTGAAGCTTTCTTT
CDR3 protein: CASRDTYTEAFF

J gene: TRBJ1-4
clone size: once
D gene: NA
V gene: TRBV9
CDR3 DNA: TGTGCCAGCAGCTCCCCTCAAAGGGGATATAGTGAAAAACTGTTTTTT
CDR3 protein: CASSSPQRGYSEKLFF

J gene: TRBJ2-7
clone size: NA
D gene: NA
V gene: TRBV3-1/TRBV3-2
CDR3 DNA: TGTGCCAGCAGCCAAGAATGGAACAGCTACGAGCAGTACTTC
CDR3 protein: CASSQEWNSYEQYF

J gene: TRBJ2-7
clone size: many
D gene: TRBD2
V gene: TRBV29-1
CDR3 DNA: TGCAGCGTTGACCCTCTAGCGGGGCCCTACGAGCAGTACTTC
CDR3 protein: CSVDPLAGPYEQYF

J gene: TRBJ2-2
clone size: NA
D gene: TRBD2
V gene: TRBV6-5
CDR3 DNA: TGTGCCAGCAGTCTAGCGGGAGGGGGGGCCGGGGAGCTGTTTTTT
CDR3 protein: CASSLAGGGAGELFF

J gene: TRBJ2-2
clone size: few
D gene: TRBD2
V gene: TRBV9
CDR3 DNA: TGTGCCAGCAGCGTACCTTTTAGCGGGAGAACCGGGGAGCTGTTTTTT
CDR3 protein: CASSVPFSGRTGELFF

J gene: TRBJ2-5
clone size: NA
D gene: NA
V gene: TRBV6-5
CDR3 DNA: TGTGCCAGCAGCCTCCGCGGGTCGGAGGTTGAGACCCAGTACTTC
CDR3 protein: CASSLRGSEVETQYF

J gene: TRBJ2-3
clone size: NA
D gene: NA
V gene: TRBV6-5
CDR3 DNA: TGTGCCAGCAACCCGGGGGGCACAGATACGCAGTATTTT
CDR3 protein: CASNPGGTDTQYF

J gene: TRBJ1-2
clone size: NA
D gene: NA
V gene: TRBV19
CDR3 DNA: TGTGCCAGTATCCCGGTGGGAGCCTCTAACTATGGCTACACCTTC
CDR3 protein: CASIPVGASNYGYTF

J gene: TRBJ1-2
clone size: NA
D gene: NA
V gene: TRBV9
CDR3 DNA: TGTGCCAGCAGCGTATCAGGGGCAGCTAACTATGGCTACACCTTC
CDR3 protein: CASSVSGAANYGYTF

J gene: TRBJ1-5
clone size: once
D gene: NA
V gene: TRBV5-5
CDR3 DNA: TGTGCCAGCAACCACAGGGATATTGAAGGTCAGCCCCAGCATTTT
CDR3 protein: CASNHRDIEGQPQHF